Shown below are 8 T cell receptor beta chains from a single sample sequenced in a study of shared clonotypes between healthy human individuals. Clones were read by immunoSEQ multiplex PCR, and TCRdb kept only the in-frame ones, dropping some. The sample carries approximately 740,000 clones, roughly 70% recorded once. The sequenced sample consisted of memory CD4+ T cells sorted from blood. Subset specified: CD45RA-negative fraction. Source of these receptors: a woman under 40 in good health.

The chain joins TRBV6-6 to TRBJ2-1; TRBD2 matches at 7 bases. This CDR3 has 16 amino acids. The germline CDR1 and CDR2 sequences are MNHNY and SVGAGI (reference sequence). The ends lost 6 bases at V and 0 bases at J; junction bases unmatched: 8. CDR3 DNA sequence: TGTGCCAGCAGGCGGGAGCGCGCCAGCTCCTACAATGAGCAGTTCTTC. Its protein is CASRRERASSYNEQFF.

The gene calls are TRBV29-1 and TRBJ2-5; 12 bases map to TRBD1. TRBJ2-7 explains the end of the DNA better; the J call may be wrong. Germline V gene sequence: CDR1 SQVTM, CDR2 ANQGSEA. This CDR3 comprises 14 residues. CDR3: CSGPGQGAGYEQYF. In DNA, the CDR3 is TGCAGCGGGCCGGGACAGGGGGCCGGCTACGAGCAGTACTTC.

This clone was seen a handful of times. The chain couples TRBV27 to TRBJ1-2; the D gene is possibly TRBD1 (5 bases). V lost 6 bases to trimming and J lost 2 bases, with 13 bases between them. CDR3 size: 14 residues. Germline CDR1 is MNHEY and CDR2 is SMNVEV (reference sequence). The CDR3 loop is CASRPAGPNYGYTF. For the CDR3, the DNA is TGTGCCAGCAGGCCCGCAGGGCCGAACTATGGCTACACCTTC.

The V call is TRBV18, the J call TRBJ2-7; 9 nucleotides match TRBD1. After removal of 10 bases from V and 7 bases from J, the junction contained 5 bases not matched to a gene. The CDR3 loop spans 11 amino acids. Germline CDR1 and CDR2: KGHSH and LQKENI. The CDR3 here is CATTGGEEQYF. CDR3 nucleotides: TGTGCCACCACAGGGGGCGAAGAGCAGTACTTC.

This clone was picked up one time. This sequence joins TRBV7-2 and TRBJ2-5; possibly TRBD2 for D (6 bases). Germline CDR1 is SGHTA and CDR2 is FQGNSA. There are 13 residues in the CDR3. V gave up 5 bases and J gave up 5 bases, with 12 bases separating them. The CDR3 DNA is TGTGCCAGCAGCCCAAGGAGGGGTGAGACCCAGTACTTC. Residues: CASSPRRGETQYF.

The rearrangement links TRBV30 to TRBJ1-4, with D uncertain. Germline V gene sequence: CDR1 GTSNPN, CDR2 SVGIG (reference sequence). Between the trimmed V and J ends, which lost 0 bases and 7 bases, there was a span of 9 bases. This CDR3 has 13 residues. The CDR3 region is CAWSVPQVEKLFF. The DNA for the CDR3 is TGTGCCTGGAGTGTACCCCAAGTTGAAAAACTGTTTTTT.

Comment on this clone: Other DNA sequences within the sample encode an identical CDR3. This chain connects TRBV2 to TRBJ2-3; D unclear. V shed 5 bases and J shed 0 bases, with 9 bases lying between them. From germline, CDR1 is SNHLY and CDR2 FYNNEI. The CDR3 consists of 14 residues. The CDR3 is CASSLQGSTDTQYF. The CDR3, as DNA: TGTGCCAGCAGTCTTCAAGGGAGCACAGATACGCAGTATTTT.

This clone has more than one count but fewer than ten. Just one base apart from a much larger clone, this may be a read error. Other DNA sequences in the sample encode the same CDR3. The V gene is TRBV7-2, the J gene TRBJ1-1; D not resolved. Germline V CDR1 and CDR2: SGHTA, FQGNSA. The CDR3 loop spans 14 amino acids. The V and J ends lost 1 base and 1 base respectively, with 7 bases between them. The CDR3, as DNA: TGTGCCAGCAGCTTAGTCGCAGGGAACACTGAAGCTTTCTTT. It is translated as CASSLVAGNTEAFF.